Included here is one T cell receptor (beta chain) sequence, with context. Its target is unknown. The CDR3 totals 16 residues. Trimming removed 5 bases at V and 4 bases at J, with 20 bases between. Germline values: CDR1 LNHDA, CDR2 SQIVND (reference sequence). Libraries were prepared by immunoSEQ multiplex PCR; TCRdb keeps only in-frame clonotypes and omits some of them. The sample comprises about 66,000 clones, approximately 84% of which are singletons, and approximately 9.5% rests with the top ten. Time point of the sample: week 11, during vaccination. With topical imiquimod, each dose of the vaccine consisted of 300 ug of mutant IDH1 20-mer peptide. These data belong to a study of a mutant IDH1 vaccine in newly diagnosed glioma. Broader study findings: Apparently unrelated to pseudoprogression were changes in the top peripheral T cell clonotypes.

Sequences were derived from PBMCs, sampled from a glioma patient whose treatment included an IDH1 peptide vaccine. The genes are TRBV19 and TRBJ1-1; D is perhaps TRBD1 (6 bases). This receptor was identified in a woman aged 50 to 60 with glioma. The CDR3 is CASSSRVGGTGTEAFF. The CDR3 DNA reads as TGTGCCAGTAGTTCCAGGGTTGGGGGCACTGGCACTGAAGCTTTCTTT.